Below are 27 T cell receptor beta chains sequenced from a single sample in a study of T cell responses to AZD1222 COVID-19 vaccine. Data came from immunoSEQ multiplex PCR; TCRdb stores just in-frame clones and leaves some out. The repertoire holds more than 95,000 clones, with approximately 88% as singletons. Specimen: peripheral blood, collected on day 0 of AZD1222 vaccination. The receptor source for this set is an adult in good health.

This rearrangement joins TRBV28 to TRBJ1-6; no clear D gene. There are 17 residues in the CDR3. V lost 5 bases, J lost 0 bases, and 14 bases lay in between. The V gene's germline CDR1 is MDHEN and CDR2 SYDVKM. CDR3 residues: CASSPRRISSYNSPLHF. CDR3 bases: TGTGCCAGCAGTCCCCGACGGATTAGCTCCTATAATTCACCCCTCCACTTT.

This clone was detected once. This chain uses TRBV28 with TRBJ1-2; D ambiguous. Germline CDR1 reads MDHEN; CDR2 reads SYDVKM. V was shortened by 10 bases and J by 12 bases, with 15 bases between the two germline ends. CDR3 size: 10 residues. CDR3 in amino acids: CATYQRSHTF. CDR3 sequence (DNA): TGTGCCACCTACCAGCGTTCGCACACCTTC.

The gene calls are TRBV27 and TRBJ2-7; D is unclear. The CDR3 totals 16 residues. Trimming removed 2 bases at V and 0 bases at J, with 14 bases between. From germline, CDR1 is MNHEY and CDR2 SMNVEV (reference sequence). CDR3 loop: CASSLQYSRSSYEQYF. CDR3 DNA: TGTGCCAGCAGTTTACAATACAGCAGGAGCTCCTACGAGCAGTACTTC.

The chain combines TRBV5-1 with TRBJ2-7, with a tentative D call TRBD2 (5 bases). The V end was cut by 4 bases, the J end by 5 bases, with 10 bases between. The V gene's germline CDR1 is SGHRS and CDR2 YFSETQ. This CDR3 spans 12 amino acids. CDR3 residues: CASSPGSNEQYF. As DNA, the CDR3 is TGCGCCAGCAGCCCGGGGTCTAACGAGCAGTACTTC.

This clone was observed once. The V and J genes are TRBV9 and TRBJ2-7; D perhaps matches TRBD2 (5 bases). V dropped 0 bases and J dropped 3 bases, with 10 bases sitting between them. The CDR3 runs to 14 residues. Germline CDR1 SGDLS, CDR2 YYNGEE. In DNA, the CDR3 is TGTGCCAGCAGCGTAGACGGACTCCTCTACGAGCAGTACTTC. Its translation is CASSVDGLLYEQYF.

This chain joins TRBV6-2 or TRBV6-3 and TRBJ2-7, with a tentative D call TRBD2 (5 bases). The CDR3 consists of 13 residues. Germline-derived CDR1 and CDR2 are MNHEY and SVGEGT. The V end lost 6 bases, the J end lost 2 bases, and 11 bases lay between the germline ends. The CDR3 region is CASSPTRTYEQYF. The CDR3 DNA reads as TGTGCCAGCAGCCCTACTAGAACCTACGAGCAGTACTTC.

The chain recombines TRBV7-2 with TRBJ1-4; 8 bases agree with TRBD1. Germline V gene data show CDR1 as SGHTA and CDR2 as FQGNSA. The CDR3 totals 15 residues. Unmatched junction bases numbered 5, after V lost 5 bases and J lost 3 bases. CDR3 residues: CASSPTGGANEKLFF. The CDR3 region has the DNA TGTGCCAGCAGCCCAACAGGGGGGGCTAATGAAAAACTGTTTTTT. Full variable domain (remainder filled in from reference TRBV7-2 and TRBJ1-4): GAGVSQSPSNKVTEKGKDVELRCDPISGHTALYWYRQSLGQGLEFLIYFQGNSAPDKSGLPSDRFSAERTGGSVSTLTIQRTQQEDSAVYLCASSPTGGANEKLFFGSGTQLSVL.

For this clone: Germline and junction disagree at one end, which may indicate a read error. The chain links TRBV7-2 to TRBJ2-7; maybe TRBD2 (5 bases). Germline CDR1 is SGHTA and CDR2 is FQGNSA. CDR3 length equals 15 residues. The DNA for the CDR3 is TGTGCCAGCACCTTAGAGGGTCTTAGCTCCTACGAGCAGTACTTC. Translating gives CASTLEGLSSYEQYF.

J is TRBJ2-1 and V is TRBV18, with 11 bases matching TRBD1. Trimming took 6 bases from V and 5 from J; bases not matched to a gene: 9. There are 16 residues in the CDR3. Germline CDR1 KGHSH, CDR2 LQKENI. This CDR3 is CASSHFGTGGNNEQFF. The DNA for the CDR3 is TGTGCCAGCTCCCACTTCGGGACAGGGGGAAACAATGAGCAGTTCTTC.

V gene TRBV6-5 combines with J gene TRBJ1-2; D is perhaps TRBD1 (5 bases). Germline V gene data show CDR1 as MNHEY and CDR2 as SVGAGI. V was shortened by 6 bases and J by 6 bases, with 8 bases between the two germline ends. This CDR3 spans 11 amino acids. CDR3 protein: CASSRGDGYTF. In nucleotides, the CDR3 is TGTGCCAGCAGCAGAGGGGATGGCTACACCTTC.

The chain recombines TRBV4-3 with TRBJ1-6; D remains ambiguous. Germline V gene lookup returns CDR1 LGHNA and CDR2 YSLEER. The CDR3 extends over 13 amino acids. Trimming left V 0 bases short and J 10 bases short, with 7 bases between. The DNA for the CDR3 is TGCGCCAGCAGCCAAGATATCAGCTCACCCCTCCACTTT. Its protein product is CASSQDISSPLHF.

The rearrangement links TRBV7-9 to TRBJ2-7; tentative D call: TRBD1 (5 bases). Germline CDR1 and CDR2: SEHNR and FQNEAQ (reference sequence). V gave up 1 base and J gave up 1 base, with 11 bases separating them. The CDR3 covers 15 residues. The DNA for the CDR3 is TGTGCCAGCAGCTTAGGACAGTCCGTTTCCTACGAGCAGTACTTC. Amino acid sequence: CASSLGQSVSYEQYF.

The chain employs TRBV29-1 and TRBJ1-2, with unresolved D. Trimming removed 3 bases from V and 4 bases from J, with 15 bases in between. Germline V gene data show CDR1 as SQVTM and CDR2 as ANQGSEA. The CDR3 runs 14 residues. In nucleotides, the CDR3 is TGCAGCGTTGAGGATGGGTATTTTACCTATGGCTACACCTTC. It translates to CSVEDGYFTYGYTF.

This CDR3 reads CASSYEDTGELFF. The CDR3 bases are TGTGCCAGCAGTTATGAGGACACCGGGGAGCTGTTTTTT. This rearrangement joins TRBV6-2 or TRBV6-3 to TRBJ2-2; no firm D call. The CDR3 consists of 13 residues. Trimming pared 3 bases from V and 3 bases from J, leaving 5 bases between. Germline CDR1 reads MNHEY; CDR2 reads SVGEGT.

This clone appeared a single time. The gene calls are TRBV4-2 and TRBJ2-6; tentatively, D is TRBD1 (6 bases). Germline loops: CDR1 LGHNA, CDR2 YNFKEQ. The CDR3 runs 16 residues. The V gene lost 3 bases and the J gene lost 0 bases, with 9 bases spanning the gap. The CDR3 nucleotides read TGTGCCAGCAGCCACCCCAGGGGCTCTGGGGCCAACGTCCTGACTTTC. Translation: CASSHPRGSGANVLTF.

The rearrangement joins TRBV28 to TRBJ1-2; D may be TRBD1 (5 bases). Germline assignment: CDR1 MDHEN and CDR2 SYDVKM. The CDR3 has 12 residues. The V gene lost 5 bases and the J gene lost 2 bases, with 6 bases spanning the gap. The CDR3 DNA reads TGTGCCAGCAGTACAGGAAACTATGGCTACACCTTC. This translates into CASSTGNYGYTF.

In its sample, this clone was seen a few times. V and J are TRBV9 and TRBJ2-3; 9 bases align to TRBD2. This CDR3 is built from 18 residues. Germline CDR1 SGDLS, CDR2 YYNGEE. J lost 1 base, V lost 3 bases, and 12 bases had no gene match. The CDR3 sequence is CASSAGGTSHIGTDTQYF. The CDR3 DNA reads TGTGCCAGCAGCGCAGGCGGGACTAGCCACATTGGCACAGATACGCAGTATTTT.

The table lists this clone with a few counts. The chain joins TRBV28 to TRBJ1-2; D perhaps matches TRBD1 (6 bases). Trimming cost V 5 bases and J 5 bases, with 9 bases left between them. In germline, CDR1 is MDHEN, CDR2 SYDVKM. The length of the CDR3 is 12 residues. Here the CDR3 DNA reads TGTGCCAGCAGTACAGGGTTTTATGGCTACACCTTC. It yields the protein CASSTGFYGYTF.

The genes are TRBV7-9 and TRBJ2-7, with a tentative D call TRBD2 (6 bases). CDR3 size: 12 residues. Germline CDR1 SEHNR, CDR2 FQNEAQ (reference sequence). V was shortened by 5 bases and J by 3 bases, with 8 bases between the two germline ends. In nucleotides, the CDR3 is TGTGCCAGCAGCCCGCGGGGCTACGAGCAGTACTTC. Encoded protein: CASSPRGYEQYF.

The chain recombines TRBV5-6 with TRBJ1-2; 10 nucleotides align to TRBD1. With 4 bases clipped from V and 6 bases from J, the junction kept 3 bases outside the gene matches. This CDR3 contains 13 residues. CDR1 and CDR2 from the germline V gene are SGHDT and YYEEEE. This CDR3 is CASSLTGGHGYTF. In DNA form, the CDR3 reads TGTGCCAGCAGCCTGACAGGGGGCCATGGCTACACCTTC. The full variable domain, its missing parts supplied by reference TRBV5-6 and TRBJ1-2, is DAGVTQSPTHLIKTRGQQVTLRCSPKSGHDTVSWYQQALGQGPQFIFQYYEEEERQRGNFPDRFSGHQFPNYSSELNVNALLLGDSALYLCASSLTGGHGYTFGSGTRLTVV.

The chain links TRBV5-1 to TRBJ1-2, with 10 nucleotides matching TRBD1. V lost 3 bases and J lost 4; bases outside the gene matches: 6. Germline V lookup: CDR1 SGHRS, CDR2 YFSETQ. This CDR3 has 15 amino acids. CDR3 bases: TGCGCCAGCAGCTCGGGGACAGGGGACTCCTATGGCTACACCTTC. Translating gives CASSSGTGDSYGYTF.

The chain uses TRBV5-1 and TRBJ1-2, with TRBD1 matching 11 bases. The ends lost 0 bases at V and 8 bases at J; junction bases unmatched: 6. The CDR3 has 15 amino acids. Germline CDR1 SGHRS, CDR2 YFSETQ. The CDR3 sequence is CASSLAGQGDGGYTF. The CDR3 DNA reads as TGCGCCAGCAGCTTGGCGGGACAGGGGGACGGGGGCTACACCTTC.

In DNA, the CDR3 is TGTGCCAGCAGCGGGGACAGGGTGGCTGAAGCTTTCTTT. Protein sequence: CASSGDRVAEAFF. This rearrangement joins TRBV9 to TRBJ1-1; 9 nucleotides align to TRBD1. The ends lost 3 bases at V and 6 bases at J; junction bases unmatched: 3. The CDR3 runs 13 residues. CDR1 and CDR2 from the germline V gene are SGDLS and YYNGEE.

This rearrangement joins TRBV7-3 to TRBJ2-7; no clear D. Trimming left V 2 bases short and J 3 bases short, with 8 bases between. CDR1 and CDR2 from the germline V gene are SGHTA and FQGTGA. The CDR3 length is 13 residues. The CDR3 DNA reads TGTGCCAGCAGCTTAGTCCGGAACTACGAGCAGTACTTC. It translates to CASSLVRNYEQYF.

This clone was found once. The J gene is TRBJ1-2, the V gene TRBV12-5, with D unresolved. V dropped 4 bases and J dropped 4 bases, with 7 bases sitting between them. The CDR3 runs 12 residues. From germline, CDR1 is LGHNT and CDR2 FRNRAP. Here the CDR3 DNA reads TGTGCTAGTGGTTCCGGAGTCTATGGCTACACCTTC. Its translation is CASGSGVYGYTF.

This clone has more than one count but fewer than ten. The chain links TRBV4-3 to TRBJ2-7; 7 bases line up with TRBD1. V shed 3 bases and J 0 bases; nucleotides not matched to a gene: 5. Looked up from germline, CDR1 is LGHNA and CDR2 is YSLEER. The CDR3 has 15 residues. CDR3 DNA: TGCGCCAGCAGCCACTACAGGGGAAGCTCCTACGAGCAGTACTTC. Its translation is CASSHYRGSSYEQYF.

The chain joins TRBV7-2 to TRBJ2-3; 7 nucleotides line up with TRBD2. The CDR3 extends over 17 amino acids. V was pared by 0 bases and J by 8 bases, with 14 bases of the junction left unmatched. CDR1 is SGHTA, CDR2 FQGNSA, per germline. The CDR3 DNA reads as TGTGCCAGCAGCTTAGCGTCGGCGGGGGTTTTGTCGGGTACGCAGTATTTT. This encodes CASSLASAGVLSGTQYF.